Presented here are 27 T cell receptor beta chains from one specimen sequenced in a study of shared clonotypes between healthy human individuals. Assay: immunoSEQ multiplex PCR; the TCRdb copy retains only in-frame clones and omits some. The sample contains approximately 2.3 million clones, more than 80% of which appear only once. Sequenced input: naive CD4+ T cells from PBMCs. The subset: CD45RA+ positively selected. The source is a man aged 18 to 30 in good health. Some clones in this sample may be carry-over from other donors' samples.

This clone showed up just once. The rearrangement joins TRBV19 to TRBJ2-2; D call uncertain. CDR1 and CDR2 from the germline V gene are LNHDA and SQIVND (reference sequence). V was trimmed by 8 bases and J by 0 bases, leaving 10 bases between them. There are 14 residues in the CDR3. The CDR3 nucleotides read TGTGCCAGTTTGCCCCAGCCGAACACCGGGGAGCTGTTTTTT. This translates into CASLPQPNTGELFF.

This chain links TRBV18 with TRBJ2-3; TRBD2 agrees at 7 bases. Germline lookup yields CDR1 KGHSH and CDR2 LQKENI. CDR3 length: 17 residues. V trimming: 0 bases; J trimming: 0 bases; junction bases outside the gene matches: 6. CDR3 amino acids: CASSPPWEGPSTDTQYF. The CDR3 DNA is TGTGCCAGCTCACCACCTTGGGAGGGCCCGAGCACAGATACGCAGTATTTT.

The table lists this clone with a count of one. CDR3 sequence: CAWSAEGSGNTIYF. CDR3 nucleotides: TGTGCCTGGAGTGCTGAGGGGTCTGGAAACACCATATATTTT. V gene TRBV30 combines with J gene TRBJ1-3; a possible D gene is TRBD1 (5 bases). The CDR3 is 14 residues long. V was pared by 1 base and J by 1 base, with 8 bases between. Germline CDR1 reads GTSNPN; CDR2 reads SVGIG (reference sequence).

The chain couples TRBV4-3 to TRBJ2-5; TRBD2 agrees at 16 bases. The CDR3 length is 19 residues. V was pared by 0 bases and J by 7 bases, with 11 bases of the junction left unmatched. Germline loops: CDR1 LGHNA, CDR2 YSLEER. DNA of the CDR3: TGCGCCAGCAGCCAAGAGAGAGGGACTAGCGGGAGGGGGAAGTGGACCCAGTACTTC. This sequence encodes CASSQERGTSGRGKWTQYF.

There are a few counts of this clone. At the DNA level, this CDR3 is encoded by other sequences in the same sample as well. The rearrangement links TRBV28 to TRBJ1-2; D gene uncertain. Trimming shortened V by 3 bases and J by 2 bases, and 7 bases separated the two germline ends. Germline CDR1 reads MDHEN; CDR2 reads SYDVKM. There are 13 residues in the CDR3. The CDR3: CASSFDGNYGYTF. The CDR3 DNA reads as TGTGCCAGCAGTTTTGACGGGAACTATGGCTACACCTTC.

The chain joins TRBV2 to TRBJ1-4; the D is unclear. The germline V gene encodes CDR1 SNHLY and CDR2 FYNNEI. Trimming removed 6 bases at V and 4 bases at J, with 9 bases between. CDR3 length equals 13 residues. The CDR3 DNA follows: TGTGCCAGCAGATTGGGTGGTAATGAAAAACTGTTTTTT. Protein product: CASRLGGNEKLFF.

V gene TRBV29-1 combines with J gene TRBJ2-3, with 7 bases lining up with TRBD2. The germline V gene has CDR1 SQVTM and CDR2 ANQGSEA. V shed 5 bases, J shed 6 bases, and the junction held 2 bases outside the gene matches. This CDR3 is 11 amino acids long. The CDR3 region is CSVHSGDTQYF. CDR3 nucleotide sequence: TGCAGCGTTCATAGCGGGGATACGCAGTATTTT.

The CDR3 here is CASSSTGRTGRQFF. The CDR3 DNA reads as TGTGCCAGCTCATCAACCGGACGGACGGGGCGGCAGTTCTTC. The J gene is TRBJ2-1, the V gene TRBV18; the D gene could be TRBD1 or TRBD2 (5 bases each). The V end was cut by 5 bases, the J end by 12 bases, with 20 bases between. The CDR3 totals 14 residues. Germline V lookup: CDR1 KGHSH, CDR2 LQKENI.

The V call is TRBV19, the J call TRBJ1-1; possible D gene TRBD1, 6 bases. Trimming removed 3 bases from V and 1 base from J, with 15 bases in between. This CDR3 has 16 amino acids. Germline V CDR1 and CDR2: LNHDA, SQIVND (reference sequence). The CDR3 region is CASSIIAGTRNTEAFF. The CDR3 DNA reads TGTGCCAGTAGTATCATCGCCGGGACACGGAACACTGAAGCTTTCTTT.

The chain couples TRBV15 to TRBJ2-1; 12 positions agree with TRBD2. Trimming took 1 base from V and 8 from J; bases not matched to a gene: 3. The CDR3 covers 15 residues. CDR1 and CDR2 from the germline V gene are LNHNV and YYDKDF (reference sequence). CDR3: CATSRGTSGAYEQFF. CDR3 DNA sequence: TGTGCCACCAGCAGAGGGACTAGCGGGGCCTATGAGCAGTTCTTC.

CDR3 residues: CAISRTGDGYNEQFF. The CDR3 DNA is TGTGCCATCAGTAGGACAGGGGACGGCTACAATGAGCAGTTCTTC. This chain uses TRBV10-3 with TRBJ2-1; 9 positions match TRBD1. J gave up 3 bases and V 5 bases, and 5 bases lay outside the gene matches. CDR1 and CDR2 (germline): ENHRY, SYGVKD. The CDR3 has 15 residues.

This rearrangement joins TRBV11-1 to TRBJ2-7; 9 bases line up with TRBD1. This CDR3 region has 14 residues. Germline V gene sequence: CDR1 SGHAT, CDR2 FQDESV (reference sequence). V shed 5 bases and J 7 bases; nucleotides not matched to a gene: 9. In nucleotides, the CDR3 is TGTGCCAGCAGCCAACAGGGGGCCTTGGGTGAGCAGTACTTC. This encodes CASSQQGALGEQYF.

The genes are TRBV29-1 and TRBJ1-1; D gene unclear. This CDR3 spans 12 amino acids. Germline CDR1 SQVTM, CDR2 ANQGSEA. The ends were cut back, 6 bases at V and 4 bases at J, with 12 bases in the middle. The DNA for the CDR3 is TGCAGCGTGCAGGTGGAAGGCACTGAAGCTTTCTTT. Amino acids: CSVQVEGTEAFF.

The chain is built from TRBV25-1 and TRBJ2-1; a weak D match, TRBD1 (6 bases). V was pared by 7 bases and J by 2 bases, with 12 bases between. Germline V lookup: CDR1 MGHDK, CDR2 SYGVNS. The CDR3 runs to 14 residues. This CDR3 is CASIRGSPYNEQFF. CDR3 sequence (DNA): TGTGCCAGCATCAGGGGATCCCCCTACAATGAGCAGTTCTTC.

V is TRBV11-1 and J is TRBJ1-4, with TRBD1 as a possible D gene (5 bases). Per the germline V gene, CDR1 is SGHAT and CDR2 is FQDESV (reference sequence). V lost 2 bases and J 5 bases, leaving 21 bases between the germline ends. The CDR3 length is 18 residues. CDR3 protein: CASSLRRDLPEWNEKLFF. The CDR3 DNA is TGTGCCAGCAGCTTAAGGAGGGACCTCCCAGAATGGAATGAAAAACTGTTTTTT.

Note on this clone: This sample also contains other DNA sequences that code for the same CDR3. The rearrangement links TRBV7-6 to TRBJ2-3, with 14 bases identical to TRBD2. Trimming cost V 5 bases and J 6 bases; bases outside gene matches: 4. The germline gives CDR1 SGHVS, CDR2 FNYEAQ. The CDR3 loop spans 15 amino acids. The CDR3 is CASSLGLAGADTQYF. The CDR3 nucleotides are TGTGCCAGCAGCCTGGGACTAGCGGGAGCTGATACGCAGTATTTT.

This clone has a handful of counts. This chain connects TRBV7-9 to TRBJ1-3, with no clear D. V lost 3 bases and J 0 bases, leaving 6 bases between the germline ends. The germline V gene encodes CDR1 SEHNR and CDR2 FQNEAQ (reference sequence). The CDR3 length is 14 residues. The CDR3: CASSLQDSGNTIYF. CDR3 DNA sequence: TGTGCCAGCAGCTTGCAGGACTCTGGAAACACCATATATTTT.

This clone was detected once. The chain employs TRBV6-6 and TRBJ1-4, with 9 bases aligning to TRBD1. Germline CDR1 reads MNHNY; CDR2 reads SVGAGI (reference sequence). V lost 8 bases to trimming and J lost 4 bases; unmatched junction nucleotides: 8. The CDR3 totals 15 residues. The CDR3 sequence: CASHRGLYGNEKLFF. The CDR3 nucleotides are TGTGCCAGCCACAGGGGGCTTTATGGTAATGAAAAACTGTTTTTT.

V is TRBV5-6 and J is TRBJ2-7; D is possibly TRBD2 (5 bases). V lost 4 bases and J lost 9, with 14 bases in between. Looked up from germline, CDR1 is SGHDT and CDR2 is YYEEEE. CDR3 length: 12 amino acids. CDR3 sequence (DNA): TGTGCCAGCAGCAGCCCTCGGGGTTGGCAGTACTTC. Encoded protein: CASSSPRGWQYF.

The gene calls are TRBV28 and TRBJ2-7, with D tentatively TRBD2 (6 bases). There are 14 residues in the CDR3. V gave up 7 bases and J gave up 2 bases, with 15 bases separating them. Germline V CDR1 and CDR2: MDHEN, SYDVKM. In nucleotides, the CDR3 is TGTGCCAGCACCACGGGACTCCACCCCTACGAGCAGTACTTC. Amino acid sequence: CASTTGLHPYEQYF.

This rearrangement joins TRBV18 to TRBJ1-5, with TRBD1 identical over 12 bases. The CDR3 is made up of 16 amino acids. Germline V CDR1 and CDR2: KGHSH, LQKENI. Trimming cost V 0 bases and J 7 bases; bases outside gene matches: 4. This chain's CDR3 is CASSPPGQGAQQPQHF. The CDR3 DNA sequence: TGTGCCAGCTCACCACCGGGACAGGGGGCCCAGCAGCCCCAGCATTTT.

The J gene is TRBJ2-6, the V gene TRBV6-1; tentatively, D is TRBD2 (6 bases). Trimming pared 4 bases from V and 1 base from J, leaving 8 bases between. Looked up from germline, CDR1 is MNHNS and CDR2 is SASEGT. This CDR3 has 15 amino acids. This CDR3 reads CASSGGTSGANVLTF. For the CDR3, the DNA is TGTGCCAGCAGTGGAGGGACTTCTGGGGCCAACGTCCTGACTTTC.

J is TRBJ2-3 and V is TRBV6-5; D remains unclear. Germline CDR1 is MNHEY and CDR2 is SVGAGI. The length of the CDR3 is 13 residues. The germline V and J ends were trimmed by 6 bases and 4 bases, with 11 bases remaining between them. Written as DNA, the CDR3 is TGTGCCAGCAGGGCGGATGGCTCAGATACGCAGTATTTT. It yields the protein CASRADGSDTQYF.

Details on this clone: Other DNA sequences in this specimen translate into the identical CDR3. This chain uses TRBV18 with TRBJ1-5, with D possibly matching TRBD1 (5 bases). V lost 2 bases and J 2 bases, leaving 7 bases between the germline ends. The CDR3 has 14 residues. CDR1 is KGHSH, CDR2 LQKENI, per germline. CDR3 protein: CASSPAGGNQPQHF. As DNA, the CDR3 is TGTGCCAGCTCACCAGCGGGGGGCAATCAGCCCCAGCATTTT.

The chain has TRBV5-1 and TRBJ1-6, with 7 bases identical to TRBD1. V shed 3 bases and J 8 bases; nucleotides not matched to a gene: 11. In germline, CDR1 is SGHRS, CDR2 YFSETQ. The CDR3 contains 16 residues. CDR3 residues: CASSWAGTDTYSPLHF. The CDR3 region has the DNA TGCGCCAGCAGCTGGGCCGGGACAGACACATATTCACCCCTCCACTTT. Full variable domain (outside the CDR3, taken from reference TRBV5-1 and TRBJ1-6): KAGVTQTPRYLIKTRGQQVTLSCSPISGHRSVSWYQQTPGQGLQFLFEYFSETQRNKGNFPGRFSGRQFSNSRSEMNVSTLELGDSALYLCASSWAGTDTYSPLHFGNGTRLTVT.

The V gene is TRBV28, the J gene TRBJ2-1, with a weak D call TRBD2 (5 bases). The ends were cut back, 5 bases at V and 2 bases at J, with 19 bases in the middle. Germline V lookup: CDR1 MDHEN, CDR2 SYDVKM. This CDR3 spans 17 amino acids. This CDR3 reads CASSEGSTSAAYNEQFF. In nucleotides, the CDR3 is TGTGCCAGCAGTGAGGGCTCAACATCAGCAGCCTACAATGAGCAGTTCTTC.

The CDR3, as DNA: TGTGCCAGTAGTATCAATATGGTTAACAGGGCTAGCACAGATACGCAGTATTTT. It is translated as CASSINMVNRASTDTQYF. V and J are TRBV19 and TRBJ2-3; D possibly corresponds to TRBD1 (6 bases). Germline V gene data show CDR1 as LNHDA and CDR2 as SQIVND (reference sequence). The CDR3 extends over 18 amino acids. V was cut by 3 bases and J by 0 bases, with 19 bases left in between. Together with reference TRBV19 and TRBJ2-3, the CDR3 gives the full variable domain: DGGITQSPKYLFRKEGQNVTLSCEQNLNHDAMYWYRQDPGQGLRLIYYSQIVNDFQKGDIAEGYSVSREKKESFPLTVTSAQKNPTAFYLCASSINMVNRASTDTQYFGPGTRLTVL.